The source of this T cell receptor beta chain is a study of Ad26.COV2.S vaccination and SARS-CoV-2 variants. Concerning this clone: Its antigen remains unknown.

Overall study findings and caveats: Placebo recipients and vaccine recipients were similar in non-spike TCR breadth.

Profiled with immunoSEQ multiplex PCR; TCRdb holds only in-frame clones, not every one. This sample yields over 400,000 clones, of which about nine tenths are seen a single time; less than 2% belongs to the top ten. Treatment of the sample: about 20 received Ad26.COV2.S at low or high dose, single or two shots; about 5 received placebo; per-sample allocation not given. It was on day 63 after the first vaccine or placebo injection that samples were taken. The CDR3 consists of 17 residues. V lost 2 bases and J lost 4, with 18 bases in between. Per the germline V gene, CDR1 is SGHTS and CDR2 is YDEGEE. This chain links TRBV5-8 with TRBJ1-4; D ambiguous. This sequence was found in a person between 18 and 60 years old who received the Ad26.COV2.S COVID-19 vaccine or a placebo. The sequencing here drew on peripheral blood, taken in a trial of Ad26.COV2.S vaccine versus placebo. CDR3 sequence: CASSFGFGAGINEKLFF. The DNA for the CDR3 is TGTGCCAGCAGCTTTGGGTTTGGTGCAGGAATTAATGAAAAACTGTTTTTT.